A single T cell receptor (beta chain) is shown here with its context. This specimen comes from a study of post-analysis software for immune sequencing data. Carried by the TCR beta cDNA libraries were unique molecular identifiers. TCRdb re-called the PCR reads through MiXCR, storing one row per CDR3 protein. The sample lists 600,000 to 750,000 distinct CDR3 sequences, roughly three fifths occurring once. Material: blood. This TCR derives from a girl aged 2 to 9 with multiple sclerosis.

In nucleotides, the CDR3 is TGCAGTGCTACTCTCGGGACAGGTGGGACCCAGTACTTC. It encodes CSATLGTGGTQYF. The genes are TRBV20-1 and TRBJ2-5, with TRBD1 matching 8 bases. The germline CDR1 and CDR2 sequences are DFQATT and SNEGSKA (reference sequence). CDR3 length: 13 amino acids. Germline trimming cut 4 bases from V and 7 bases from J; bases unmatched to any gene: 8.